This T cell receptor beta chain came from a study of cytomegalovirus exposure and HLA in healthy donors. General study findings and limits: Excluded: some indistinguishable V segments such as TRBV6-2 and TRBV6-3. The CMV antigen specificity of three CMV-associated chains was confirmed through in vitro analysis. Reported results showed that the classifier diagnosed cytomegalovirus status with high specificity and sensitivity. The HLA-A and HLA-B alleles of most subjects were reportedly predicted accurately from TCR beta sequences.

It was with 60 Vbeta and 13 Jbeta primers that the PCR ran. Here immunoSEQ multiplex PCR was the method, and the copy in TCRdb shows in-frame clones only, minus some. The sample lists 150,000 or so clones, roughly 84% occurring once. This clone was counted a single time. Antigen unknown. This CDR3 region has 13 residues. Trimming at V came to 3 bases and at J to 10 bases, leaving 7 bases not matched to a gene. In germline, CDR1 is LNHDA, CDR2 SQIVND (reference sequence). J is TRBJ1-1 and V is TRBV19, with 8 bases aligning to TRBD1. The sequencing input was PBMCs. This TCR was recovered from a middle-aged man in good health and CMV-seropositive. CDR3 bases: TGTGCCAGTAGTATCAGGGGGCTAGAGTCAGCTTTCTTT. It is translated as CASSIRGLESAFF. The variable domain in full, with the rest retrieved from reference TRBV19 and TRBJ1-1, is DGGITQSPKYLFRKEGQNVTLSCEQNLNHDAMYWYRQDPGQGLRLIYYSQIVNDFQKGDIAEGYSVSREKKESFPLTVTSAQKNPTAFYLCASSIRGLESAFFGQGTRLTVV.